A selection of T cell receptor beta chains follows, all from one sample in a study of cytomegalovirus exposure and HLA in healthy donors. Data came from immunoSEQ multiplex PCR; TCRdb stores just in-frame clones and leaves some out. The profile shows approximately 180,000 clones, roughly 73% of them singletons. Source material: PBMCs. The receptors were gathered from a woman in her 30s in good health and CMV-seronegative. The CDR3 runs from the conserved cysteine through the conserved F or W. Each record gives: clone size, J gene, D gene, V gene, CDR3 DNA, CDR3 protein. The D gene is left open where the match is weak. Rows give clone size only sometimes, using once, few, many, or a class for an expanded clone.

few	TRBJ2-7	NA	TRBV7-2	TGTGCCAGCAGCTTGGCGGGCCACTACGAGCAGTACTTC	CASSLAGHYEQYF
NA	TRBJ2-2	TRBD1	TRBV27	TGTGCCAGCAGGCCACCCAGGCAGGGGGCGAACACCGGGGAGCTGTTTTTT	CASRPPRQGANTGELFF
NA	TRBJ1-3	NA	TRBV28	TGTGCCAGCAGTTTAATTGGCCAAACCATATATTTT	CASSLIGQTIYF
NA	TRBJ2-3	NA	TRBV25-1	TGTGCCAGCAGTCTAGGAGCGGTATCCACAGATACGCAGTATTTT	CASSLGAVSTDTQYF
NA	TRBJ2-2	TRBD2	TRBV30	TGTGCCTGGGAATATCAGGGACTAGCGGGAAGGACCGGGGAGCTGTTTTTT	CAWEYQGLAGRTGELFF
NA	TRBJ2-7	TRBD2	TRBV19	TGTGCCAGTAGTCCTCCGTGGGCCCCTAGCGGGGGTGGCGAGCAGTACTTC	CASSPPWAPSGGGEQYF
NA	TRBJ1-5	NA	TRBV10-1	TGCGCCAGCAGTGCTTCGGGTAGCAATCAGCCCCAGCATTTT	CASSASGSNQPQHF
few	TRBJ1-1	NA	TRBV18	TGTGCCAGCTCACCACCGTCAGGGGAAACTGAAGCTTTCTTT	CASSPPSGETEAFF
NA	TRBJ2-1	TRBD2	TRBV10-3	TGTGCCATCAGTGAGTCGGGGGGGACTAGCGGGAGGGAGCAGTTCTTC	CAISESGGTSGREQFF
NA	TRBJ2-3	NA	TRBV19	TGTGCCAGTAGAGACTCGCAAAGAGATACGCAGTATTTT	CASRDSQRDTQYF
NA	TRBJ1-2	TRBD1	TRBV27	TGTGCCAGCAGTTCGGACAGGGAGTATGGCTACACCTTC	CASSSDREYGYTF
NA	TRBJ2-4	NA	TRBV6-1	TGTGCCAGCAGTGACCCGCGCGACAGAGCCAAAAACATTCAGTACTTC	CASSDPRDRAKNIQYF
NA	TRBJ1-3	NA	TRBV6-1	TGTGCCAGCAGTGAAGGAGGGCCAGGTATGAGCTCTGGAAACACCATATATTTT	CASSEGGPGMSSGNTIYF
NA	TRBJ2-2	NA	TRBV19	TGTGCCAGCCGTGACAGATTGAACACCGGGGAGCTGTTTTTT	CASRDRLNTGELFF
NA	TRBJ2-7	NA	TRBV10-2	TGCGCCAGCAGTGAGTCGAGTTGGCTGGGCAATGGAGAGCAGTACTTC	CASSESSWLGNGEQYF
NA	TRBJ2-7	TRBD1	TRBV5-1	TGCGCCAGCGGGACGGGTGCGGCAGGGGGCTATATGGGACTCAACTACGAGCAGTACTTC	CASGTGAAGGYMGLNYEQYF
few	TRBJ1-2	NA	TRBV30	TGTGCCTGGAGTGTGGCGGGGGATTCGGGCTACACCTTC	CAWSVAGDSGYTF
NA	TRBJ2-7	TRBD2	TRBV6-4	TGTGCCAGCCCTGAGAAGCGGGAGGGTTCCCACGAGCAGTACTTC	CASPEKREGSHEQYF
few	TRBJ1-2	TRBD1	TRBV14	TGTGCCAGCAGCCAAGATTATTCGGCAGGGGGATTGGTCTATGGCTACACCTTC	CASSQDYSAGGLVYGYTF
few	TRBJ2-7	NA	TRBV7-2	TGTGCCAGCAGCTTAGAATTTATGCGGCACCAGCAGTACTTC	CASSLEFMRHQQYF
NA	TRBJ1-4	NA	TRBV5-4	TGTGCCAGCAGCTTGGGAGGGATGGCTAATGAAAAACTGTTTTTT	CASSLGGMANEKLFF
NA	TRBJ2-7	NA	TRBV5-5	TGTGCCAGCAGCTTGACAGGGCCCTACGAGCAGTACTTC	CASSLTGPYEQYF
once	TRBJ2-1	TRBD2	TRBV15	TGTGCCACCAGCAGAGATCTCCTCGGGACTAGCTCCTACAATGAGCAGTTCTTC	CATSRDLLGTSSYNEQFF
NA	TRBJ1-2	TRBD1	TRBV5-5	TGTGCCAGCAGCTTGGGGGTGACAGGGGGTTATGGCTACACCTTC	CASSLGVTGGYGYTF
NA	TRBJ2-7	NA	TRBV7-2	TGTGCCAGCAGCTTAGTATTGTCTAGCGAGAAGCAGTACTTC	CASSLVLSSEKQYF
NA	TRBJ2-7	NA	TRBV25-1	TGTGCCAGCAGCGACAGCTACGAGCAGTACTTC	CASSDSYEQYF
NA	TRBJ2-2	NA	TRBV5-8	TGTGCCAGCAGCTTGCAACAGGGGAGGACCGGGGAGCTGTTTTTT	CASSLQQGRTGELFF
NA	TRBJ1-1	NA	TRBV5-1	TGCGCCAGCAGCTTGGGACAGCGGGGAACTGAAGCTTTCTTT	CASSLGQRGTEAFF
NA	TRBJ2-7	TRBD2	TRBV28	TGTGCCAGCAGTCTACCGGGACTAGCGGGATACGAGCAGTACTTC	CASSLPGLAGYEQYF
NA	TRBJ2-5	NA	TRBV18	TGTGCCAGCTCACAAGGACAGCTGAGGGAGACCCAGTACTTC	CASSQGQLRETQYF
NA	TRBJ2-1	TRBD1	TRBV7-9	TGTGCCAGCAGCTTAGGTGGGGGACAGGGAAATGAGCAGTTCTTC	CASSLGGGQGNEQFF
NA	TRBJ1-1	NA	TRBV18	TGTGCCAGCTCACCGACAATCATGAACACTGAAGCTTTCTTT	CASSPTIMNTEAFF
few	TRBJ2-2	TRBD2	TRBV30	TGTGCCTTGGGACTAGCGGGATTGATGGCCGGGGAGCTGTTTTTT	CALGLAGLMAGELFF
NA	TRBJ2-5	TRBD2	TRBV9	TGTGCCAGCAGCGTAAACGCGGGGGGAGAGACCCAGTACTTC	CASSVNAGGETQYF
few	TRBJ1-4	TRBD1	TRBV10-2	TGCGCCAGCACCGGGACAGGGTCGGGTGAAAAACTGTTTTTT	CASTGTGSGEKLFF
NA	TRBJ2-5	TRBD1	TRBV6-6	TGTGCCAGCAGTTACTACGAACGGGACAGGGTTAACTTC	CASSYYERDRVNF
NA	TRBJ1-3	NA	TRBV7-9	TGTGCCAGCAGCTTGAGGAGGGGTTCGTCTGGAAACACCATATATTTT	CASSLRRGSSGNTIYF
NA	TRBJ1-1	NA	TRBV15	TGTGCCACCAGCAGAGACCGGCCAGGGCGGGGGAACACTGAAGCTTTCTTT	CATSRDRPGRGNTEAFF
few	TRBJ1-4	NA	TRBV6-6	TGTGCCAGCAGTCTTGGGACTGGAGAAAAACTGTTTTTT	CASSLGTGEKLFF
NA	TRBJ1-2	TRBD1	TRBV7-3	TGTGCCAGCAGCTTAAATCCAGGACAGGGGAAACGCGGCTACACCTTC	CASSLNPGQGKRGYTF
NA	TRBJ1-5	NA	TRBV30	TGTGCCTGGAGTGTTGCGTTAATGTCCACCGATCAGCCCCAGCATTTT	CAWSVALMSTDQPQHF
NA	TRBJ2-7	NA	TRBV11-2	TGTGCCAGCAGGGGTGGGCGGGGTAGCTCCTACGAGCAGTACTTC	CASRGGRGSSYEQYF
NA	TRBJ1-1	NA	TRBV14	TGTGCCAGCAGCGAAATCTTCTATATTATCACTGAAGCTTTCTTT	CASSEIFYIITEAFF
NA	TRBJ2-5	NA	TRBV7-3	TGTGCCAGCAGCTGGGGAGGAGGAGGAGAGACCCAGTACTTC	CASSWGGGGETQYF
NA	TRBJ1-2	TRBD1	TRBV5-4	TGTGCCAGCGCCCTCGGACAGGGGGATGTGGATGGCTACACCTTC	CASALGQGDVDGYTF
few	TRBJ1-5	NA	TRBV7-9	TGTGCCAGCAGCTTAGTCGGAAGGGGCGATCAGCCCCAGCATTTT	CASSLVGRGDQPQHF
NA	TRBJ1-5	NA	TRBV19	TGTGCCAGTAGTGTGGCGGACGGGGAGGGGTGGCCCCAGCATTTT	CASSVADGEGWPQHF
NA	TRBJ2-7	TRBD1	TRBV6-6	TGTGCCAGCTACCCTACGGGGACAGGTGCATCCGAGCAGTACTTC	CASYPTGTGASEQYF
NA	TRBJ2-1	NA	TRBV11-2	TGTGCCAGCAGCTCCAGCCGGGTCGGTGAGCAGTTCTTC	CASSSSRVGEQFF
NA	TRBJ2-7	NA	TRBV4-2	TGTGCCACCCGGACACCAGACTCCTACGAGCAGTACTTC	CATRTPDSYEQYF
NA	TRBJ2-7	NA	TRBV19	TGTGCCAGTAGTGGGGGACAGCCGGGAGCCTACGAGCAGTACTTC	CASSGGQPGAYEQYF
NA	TRBJ2-5	NA	TRBV2	TGTGCCAGCAGTGAAGCGCTTGGGGGACTGAGAGAGACCCAGTACTTC	CASSEALGGLRETQYF
few	TRBJ1-1	NA	TRBV5-4	TGTGCCAGCAGCTCCTACATTGCAGGAGAAGCTTTCTTT	CASSSYIAGEAFF
few	TRBJ2-1	TRBD2	TRBV15	TGTGCCACAACCGCGGGGGGGGGCTACAATGAGCAGTTCTTC	CATTAGGGYNEQFF
NA	TRBJ2-7	TRBD1	TRBV6-6	TGTGCCAGCAGTTACACGGGACAGGGCCCTGACGAGCAGTACTTC	CASSYTGQGPDEQYF
NA	TRBJ1-1	NA	TRBV6-5	TGTGCCAGCACCCCACCAGGGGTTAAGACTGAAGCTTTCTTT	CASTPPGVKTEAFF
NA	TRBJ1-2	TRBD1	TRBV20-1	TGCAGTACCCGGACAGGAGGCTACACCTTC	CSTRTGGYTF
NA	TRBJ1-5	NA	TRBV15	TGTGCCACCAGACAGGGTTACAATCAGCCCCAGCATTTT	CATRQGYNQPQHF
few	TRBJ2-7	TRBD1	TRBV19	TGTGCCAGTAGAGCCGTTGGACAGGCTTCCTACGAGCAGTACTTC	CASRAVGQASYEQYF